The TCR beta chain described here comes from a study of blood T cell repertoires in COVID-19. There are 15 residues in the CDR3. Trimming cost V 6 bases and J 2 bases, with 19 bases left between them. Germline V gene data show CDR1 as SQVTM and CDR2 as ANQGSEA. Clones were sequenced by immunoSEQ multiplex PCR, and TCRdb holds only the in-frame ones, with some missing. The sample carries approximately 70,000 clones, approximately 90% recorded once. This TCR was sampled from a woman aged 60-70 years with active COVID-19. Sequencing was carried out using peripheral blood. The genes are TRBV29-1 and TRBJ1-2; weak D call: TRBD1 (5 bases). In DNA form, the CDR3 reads TGCAGCGTACTACCGGTTCAGGGAGGGAACTATGGCTACACCTTC. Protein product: CSVLPVQGGNYGYTF.